This passage covers 21 T cell receptor beta chains from one sample sequenced in a study of shared clonotypes between healthy human individuals. Naive CD8 cells comprised CD45RO-negative, CCR7-positively selected cells, excluding terminally differentiated effector memory CD45RA+ cells. Using immunoSEQ multiplex PCR, the repertoire was profiled, and TCRdb retains in-frame clones only, with some absent. This sample has 1.5 million to 2.5 million clones, with 85% to 95% found just once. Sequencing used naive CD8+ T cells sorted from blood. Source of these receptors: a man aged 18 to 29 in good health.

The V and J genes are TRBV27 and TRBJ1-6; 8 bases are a match to TRBD1. From germline, CDR1 is MNHEY and CDR2 SMNVEV (reference sequence). Germline trimming cut 3 bases from V and 7 bases from J; bases unmatched to any gene: 2. The CDR3 is 14 amino acids. The CDR3 protein is CASSLAGGNSPLHF. DNA for the CDR3: TGTGCCAGCAGTTTGGCAGGGGGCAATTCACCCCTCCACTTT.

The genes are TRBV7-3 and TRBJ2-1, with D perhaps TRBD1 or TRBD2 (7 bases each). Between the trimmed V and J ends, which lost 5 bases and 3 bases, there was a span of 17 bases. From germline, CDR1 is SGHTA and CDR2 FQGTGA. This CDR3 comprises 16 residues. Written as DNA, the CDR3 is TGTGCCAGCAGCCCAGGGGGGGACTACGGCTACAATGAGCAGTTCTTC. Translating gives CASSPGGDYGYNEQFF. Combining the CDR3 with reference TRBV7-3 and TRBJ2-1 gives the whole variable domain GAGVSQTPSNKVTEKGKYVELRCDPISGHTALYWYRQSLGQGPEFLIYFQGTGAADDSGLPNDRFFAVRPEGSVSTLKIQRTERGDSAVYLCASSPGGDYGYNEQFFGPGTRLTVL.

The chain links TRBV27 to TRBJ2-1, with D hard to call. The germline V and J ends were trimmed by 5 bases and 4 bases, with 12 bases remaining between them. Looked up from germline, CDR1 is MNHEY and CDR2 is SMNVEV (reference sequence). This CDR3 spans 14 amino acids. In DNA, the CDR3 is TGTGCCAGCAGTCCGGCCTTGGGATACAATGAGCAGTTCTTC. Its protein is CASSPALGYNEQFF.

V usage is TRBV10-3 and J usage is TRBJ2-3, with D possibly TRBD1 on 6 matching bases. The CDR3 has 16 amino acids. Germline V gene sequence: CDR1 ENHRY, CDR2 SYGVKD. Deletions cut 3 bases from V and 2 bases from J, with 15 bases between. CDR3 sequence reads: CAISDPDRRTTDTQYF. CDR3 nucleotides: TGTGCCATCAGTGATCCTGACAGGAGAACCACAGATACGCAGTATTTT.

This clone was seen just once. The chain is built from TRBV4-2 and TRBJ2-7, with D perhaps matching TRBD1 (5 bases). CDR1 is LGHNA, CDR2 YNFKEQ, per germline. V gave up 4 bases and J gave up 3 bases, with 10 bases separating them. This CDR3 is 13 amino acids long. The CDR3 protein is CASSLRGNYEQYF. The CDR3 DNA reads as TGTGCCAGCAGCCTAAGGGGAAACTACGAGCAGTACTTC.

V and J are TRBV7-9 and TRBJ2-7; maybe TRBD1 (6 bases). In germline, CDR1 is SEHNR, CDR2 FQNEAQ (reference sequence). CDR3 length: 12 residues. With 11 bases removed from V and 1 base from J, the gap between germline ends came to 12 bases. CDR3 nucleotide sequence: TGTGCCGGGGAAGGACAGTCCTACGAGCAGTACTTC. This sequence encodes CAGEGQSYEQYF.

This chain uses TRBV5-6 with TRBJ2-3; 12 bases are shared with TRBD2. The CDR3 sequence is 16 residues long. CDR1 SGHDT and CDR2 YYEEEE come from the germline V gene. With V trimmed by 2 bases and J by 5 bases, 6 bases remained unmatched. Here the CDR3 DNA reads TGTGCCAGCAGCTTCCTAGCGGGGGGGCACATAGATACGCAGTATTTT. This sequence encodes CASSFLAGGHIDTQYF.

The CDR3 DNA is TGCAGCGTTGTAAGCGAGAGGATCACCGGGGAGCTGTTTTTT. Translated: CSVVSERITGELFF. The genes are TRBV29-1 and TRBJ2-2; the D is unclear. Germline V gene sequence: CDR1 SQVTM, CDR2 ANQGSEA. V lost 4 bases and J lost 4, with 13 bases in between. The CDR3 has 14 residues.

The CDR3 loop reads CASSLGTGGTDTQYF. The CDR3 DNA is TGTGCCAGCAGCTTAGGGACAGGGGGCACAGATACGCAGTATTTT. The V and J genes are TRBV5-5 and TRBJ2-3; 10 nucleotides align to TRBD1. From germline, CDR1 is SGHKS and CDR2 YYEKEE (reference sequence). The CDR3 spans 15 residues. J gave up 1 base and V 2 bases, and 1 base lay outside the gene matches. The variable domain in full, with the rest retrieved from reference TRBV5-5 and TRBJ2-3, is DAGVTQSPTHLIKTRGQQVTLRCSPISGHKSVSWYQQVLGQGPQFIFQYYEKEERGRGNFPDRFSARQFPNYSSELNVNALLLGDSALYLCASSLGTGGTDTQYFGPGTRLTVL.

This chain uses TRBV4-1 with TRBJ1-6, with a tentative D call TRBD1 (5 bases). The CDR3 covers 15 residues. Trimming stripped 1 base from V and 7 bases from J, with 11 bases between. The germline V gene has CDR1 MGHRA and CDR2 YSYEKL. CDR3 protein: CASSQVVTVNSPLHF. In DNA, the CDR3 is TGCGCCAGCAGCCAAGTGGTGACAGTGAATTCACCCCTCCACTTT.

The genes are TRBV7-9 and TRBJ1-2; D is possibly TRBD1 (5 bases). The CDR3 has 14 amino acids. Trimming took 5 bases from V and 4 from J, leaving 14 bases between them. Germline values: CDR1 SEHNR, CDR2 FQNEAQ (reference sequence). The CDR3 here is CASSPLQDIYGYTF. The CDR3 DNA reads as TGTGCCAGCAGCCCCCTTCAGGACATCTATGGCTACACCTTC. Drawing the rest from reference TRBV7-9 and TRBJ1-2, the complete variable domain is DTGVSQNPRHKITKRGQNVTFRCDPISEHNRLYWYRQTLGQGPEFLTYFQNEAQLEKSRLLSDRFSAERPKGSFSTLEIQRTEQGDSAMYLCASSPLQDIYGYTFGSGTRLTVV.

V gene TRBV28 combines with J gene TRBJ1-2; tentative D call: TRBD1 (6 bases). This CDR3 region has 15 residues. Between the trimmed V and J ends, which lost 2 bases and 0 bases, there was a span of 10 bases. The germline V gene has CDR1 MDHEN and CDR2 SYDVKM. This chain's CDR3 is CASSLGTHSNYGYTF. CDR3 coding DNA: TGTGCCAGCAGTTTAGGGACACACTCTAACTATGGCTACACCTTC.

The chain has TRBV5-1 and TRBJ1-3; unclear D gene. Germline CDR1 is SGHRS and CDR2 is YFSETQ. The V and J ends lost 0 bases and 0 bases respectively, with 13 bases between them. The CDR3 length is 17 residues. CDR3 in amino acids: CASSLEGRESSGNTIYF. The CDR3 DNA sequence: TGCGCCAGCAGCTTGGAAGGCAGAGAAAGCTCTGGAAACACCATATATTTT.

The V gene is TRBV27, the J gene TRBJ2-7; maybe TRBD1 (6 bases). CDR1 is MNHEY, CDR2 SMNVEV, per germline (reference sequence). The CDR3 is 15 residues long. The ends were cut back, 7 bases at V and 1 base at J, with 17 bases in the middle. The CDR3 DNA is TGTGCCAGCAAAATTACGGGACACCCATCCTACGAGCAGTACTTC. It encodes CASKITGHPSYEQYF.

For the CDR3, the DNA is TGTGCCAGCAGTTTAGAAGGAGGCGAGCAGTACTTC. Its protein product is CASSLEGGEQYF. The chain is built from TRBV6-5 and TRBJ2-7; D is perhaps TRBD2 (5 bases). Germline V gene data show CDR1 as MNHEY and CDR2 as SVGAGI. This CDR3 region has 12 residues. Trimming removed 4 bases at V and 6 bases at J, with 10 bases between.

The chain combines TRBV19 with TRBJ1-2; TRBD1 is a possible D gene (5 bases). Trimming shortened V by 3 bases and J by 4 bases, and 12 bases separated the two germline ends. This CDR3 has 14 amino acids. Germline values: CDR1 LNHDA, CDR2 SQIVND (reference sequence). The chain's CDR3 is CASSMTAVFYGYTF. The CDR3 nucleotides are TGTGCCAGTAGTATGACAGCAGTGTTCTATGGCTACACCTTC.

The chain carries TRBV25-1 and TRBJ2-1; D ambiguous. The germline V and J ends were trimmed by 3 bases and 4 bases, with 7 bases remaining between them. In germline, CDR1 is MGHDK, CDR2 SYGVNS. The CDR3 totals 13 residues. The CDR3 DNA sequence: TGTGCCAGCAGTGACCCGGGTTACAATGAGCAGTTCTTC. It specifies CASSDPGYNEQFF.

Comments on this clone: The identical CDR3 is also encoded by other nucleotide sequences in the sample. The V and J genes are TRBV30 and TRBJ1-1; unclear D gene. The CDR3 is 13 residues long. V lost 0 bases, J lost 0 bases, and 5 bases lay in between. Germline CDR1 GTSNPN, CDR2 SVGIG (reference sequence). The CDR3, as DNA: TGTGCCTGGAGTGTAATCATGAACACTGAAGCTTTCTTT. Protein: CAWSVIMNTEAFF.

CDR3 in amino acids: CASRGDTGSYEQYF. Written as DNA, the CDR3 is TGCGCCAGCAGAGGGGACACTGGCTCCTACGAGCAGTACTTC. This chain uses TRBV5-1 with TRBJ2-7; perhaps TRBD1 as D (6 bases). Trimming cost V 5 bases and J 0 bases, with 12 bases left between them. Germline V CDR1 and CDR2: SGHRS, YFSETQ. The CDR3 is 14 residues long.

The genes are TRBV28 and TRBJ2-3; D uncertain. This CDR3 has 14 residues. The germline gives CDR1 MDHEN, CDR2 SYDVKM. Trimming cost V 5 bases and J 2 bases, with 11 bases left between them. The chain's CDR3 is CASSPRTSTDTQYF. CDR3 in DNA: TGTGCCAGCAGTCCCCGAACTTCCACAGATACGCAGTATTTT.

V is TRBV30 and J is TRBJ1-3; D is ambiguous. Trimming removed 2 bases at V and 0 bases at J, with 8 bases between. The CDR3 covers 14 residues. Germline V gene lookup returns CDR1 GTSNPN and CDR2 SVGIG (reference sequence). The CDR3 DNA follows: TGTGCCTGGAGTCACGGGTCCTCTGGAAACACCATATATTTT. Protein product: CAWSHGSSGNTIYF. Full variable domain (remainder filled in from reference TRBV30 and TRBJ1-3): SQTIHQWPATLVQPVGSPLSLECTVEGTSNPNLYWYRQAAGRGLQLLFYSVGIGQISSEVPQNLSASRPQDRQFILSSKKLLLSDSGFYLCAWSHGSSGNTIYFGEGSWLTVV.